The entry below gives a single T cell receptor (beta chain) sequence along with its context. Its antigen is currently unknown. As every portion of the isolated RNA was reverse transcribed, the sequencing read expressed TCRB transcripts. The protocol was immunoSEQ multiplex PCR, while the TCRdb copy is restricted to in-frame clones and leaves out a portion. The table includes about 160,000 clones, approximately 9% detected once. These data are taken from a study of beta chain features in type 1 diabetes. Trimming shortened V by 7 bases and J by 4 bases, and 16 bases separated the two germline ends. The CDR3 contains 13 residues. Looked up from germline, CDR1 is SQVTM and CDR2 is ANQGSEA. General study points: Within each of all four CD4+ subsets, Type 1 diabetes patients had TCRB CDR3s that were moderately but significantly shorter.

Sample: central memory CD4+ T cells from blood. The receptor was isolated from a woman between 18 and 30 years old with type 1 diabetes. The chain has TRBV29-1 and TRBJ1-1; D is perhaps TRBD1 (6 bases). DNA of the CDR3: TGCAGCGGCCACAGGGAATTGGGCACTGAAGCTTTCTTT. It translates to CSGHRELGTEAFF.